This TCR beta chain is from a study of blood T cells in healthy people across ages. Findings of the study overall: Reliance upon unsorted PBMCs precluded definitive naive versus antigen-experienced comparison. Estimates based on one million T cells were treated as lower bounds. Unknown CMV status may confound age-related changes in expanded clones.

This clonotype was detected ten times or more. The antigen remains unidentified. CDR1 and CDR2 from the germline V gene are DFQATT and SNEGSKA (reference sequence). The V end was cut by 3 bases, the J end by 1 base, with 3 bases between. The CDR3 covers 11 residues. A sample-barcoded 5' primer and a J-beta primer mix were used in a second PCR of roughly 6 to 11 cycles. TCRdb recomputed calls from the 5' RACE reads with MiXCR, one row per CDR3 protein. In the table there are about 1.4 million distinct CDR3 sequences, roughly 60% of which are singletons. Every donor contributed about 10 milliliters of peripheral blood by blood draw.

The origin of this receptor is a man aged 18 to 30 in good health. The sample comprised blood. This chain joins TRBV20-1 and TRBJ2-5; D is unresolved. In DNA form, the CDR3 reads TGCAGTGCTAGGGTCCAAGAGACCCAGTACTTC. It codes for CSARVQETQYF.